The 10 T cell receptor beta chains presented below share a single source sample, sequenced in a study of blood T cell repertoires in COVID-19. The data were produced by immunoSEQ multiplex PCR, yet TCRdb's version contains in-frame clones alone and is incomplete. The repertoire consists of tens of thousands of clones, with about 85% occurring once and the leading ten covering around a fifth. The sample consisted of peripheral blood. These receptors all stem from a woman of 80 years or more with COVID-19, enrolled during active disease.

CDR3 loop: CASNSPVGEGYTF. The CDR3 DNA is TGTGCCAGCAACTCCCCGGTCGGGGAAGGCTACACCTTC. The rearrangement links TRBV28 to TRBJ1-2; D call uncertain. The germline CDR1 and CDR2 sequences are MDHEN and SYDVKM. The CDR3 length is 13 residues. The V and J ends lost 7 bases and 8 bases respectively, with 17 bases between them.

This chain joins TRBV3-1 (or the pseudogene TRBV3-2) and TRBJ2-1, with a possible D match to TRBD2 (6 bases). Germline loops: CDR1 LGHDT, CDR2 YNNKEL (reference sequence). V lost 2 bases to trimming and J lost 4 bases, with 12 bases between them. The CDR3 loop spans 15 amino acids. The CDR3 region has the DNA TGTGCCAGCAGCCAATCGTGGCGGGGTTACAATGAGCAGTTCTTC. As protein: CASSQSWRGYNEQFF.

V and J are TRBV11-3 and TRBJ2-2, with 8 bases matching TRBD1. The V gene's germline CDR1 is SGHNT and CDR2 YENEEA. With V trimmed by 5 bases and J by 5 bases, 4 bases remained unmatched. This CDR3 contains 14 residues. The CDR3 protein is CASSPDRGTGELFF. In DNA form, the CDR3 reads TGTGCCAGCAGCCCAGACAGGGGAACCGGGGAGCTGTTTTTT.

CDR3 coding DNA: TGTGCCAGCAGCCAAGGGGCGCAGACCACTAATGAAAAACTGTTTTTT. It encodes CASSQGAQTTNEKLFF. This chain uses TRBV14 with TRBJ1-4; no firm D call. V lost 1 base, J lost 2 bases, and 11 bases lay in between. The CDR3 is 16 amino acids. CDR1 and CDR2 from the germline V gene are SGHDN and FVKESK.

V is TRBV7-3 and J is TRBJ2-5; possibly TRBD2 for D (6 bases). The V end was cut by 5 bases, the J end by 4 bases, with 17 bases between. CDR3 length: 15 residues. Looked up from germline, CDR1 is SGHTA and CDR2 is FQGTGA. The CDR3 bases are TGTGCCAGCAGCCCTCGGGCGGGACTCGGAGAGACCCAGTACTTC. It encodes CASSPRAGLGETQYF.

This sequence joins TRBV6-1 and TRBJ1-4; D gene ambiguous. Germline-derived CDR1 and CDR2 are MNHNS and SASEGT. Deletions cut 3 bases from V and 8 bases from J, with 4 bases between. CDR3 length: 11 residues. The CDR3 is CASSDPEKLFF. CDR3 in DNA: TGTGCCAGCAGTGATCCAGAAAAACTGTTTTTT.

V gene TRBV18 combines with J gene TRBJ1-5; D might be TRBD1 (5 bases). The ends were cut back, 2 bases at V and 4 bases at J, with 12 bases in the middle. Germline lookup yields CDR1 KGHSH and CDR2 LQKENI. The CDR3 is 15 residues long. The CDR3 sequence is CASSPGGGENQPQHF. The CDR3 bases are TGTGCCAGCTCACCAGGGGGAGGCGAGAATCAGCCCCAGCATTTT.

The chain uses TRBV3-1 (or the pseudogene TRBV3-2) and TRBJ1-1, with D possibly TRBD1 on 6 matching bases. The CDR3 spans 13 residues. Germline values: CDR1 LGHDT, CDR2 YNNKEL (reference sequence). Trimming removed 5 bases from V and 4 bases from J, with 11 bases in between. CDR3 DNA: TGTGCCAGCAGCAAAACAGGGCCCACTGAAGCTTTCTTT. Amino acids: CASSKTGPTEAFF.

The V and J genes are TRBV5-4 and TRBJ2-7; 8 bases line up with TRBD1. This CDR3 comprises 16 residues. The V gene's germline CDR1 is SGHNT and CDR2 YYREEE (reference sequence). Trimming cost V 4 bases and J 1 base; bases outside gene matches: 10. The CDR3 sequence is CASSPKGGQASYEQYF. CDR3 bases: TGTGCCAGCAGCCCTAAGGGGGGACAGGCTTCCTACGAGCAGTACTTC.

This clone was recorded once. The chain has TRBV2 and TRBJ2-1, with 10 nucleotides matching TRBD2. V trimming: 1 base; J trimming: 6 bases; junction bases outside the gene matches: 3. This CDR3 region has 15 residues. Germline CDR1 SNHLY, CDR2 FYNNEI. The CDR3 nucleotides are TGTGCCAGCAGTGAAGGGACTAGCGGACTCAATGAGCAGTTCTTC. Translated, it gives CASSEGTSGLNEQFF.